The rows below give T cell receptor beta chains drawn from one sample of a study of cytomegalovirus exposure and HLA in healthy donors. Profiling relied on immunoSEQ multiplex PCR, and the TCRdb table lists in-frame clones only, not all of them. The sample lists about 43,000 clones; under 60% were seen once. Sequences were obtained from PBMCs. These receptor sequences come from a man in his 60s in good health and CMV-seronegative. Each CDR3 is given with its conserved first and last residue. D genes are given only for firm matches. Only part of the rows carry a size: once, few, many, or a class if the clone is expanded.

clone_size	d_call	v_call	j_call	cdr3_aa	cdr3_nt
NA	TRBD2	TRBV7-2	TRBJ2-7	CASSLGTSGRAAEQYF	TGTGCCAGCAGCTTAGGGACTAGCGGGAGGGCAGCCGAGCAGTACTTC
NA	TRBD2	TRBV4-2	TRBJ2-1	CASSQEPPLPSGTHNEQFF	TGTGCCAGCAGCCAAGAACCCCCCCTACCTAGCGGGACCCACAATGAGCAGTTCTTC
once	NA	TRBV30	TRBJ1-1	CAWSVPGSTEAFF	TGTGCCTGGAGTGTGCCTGGGAGCACTGAAGCTTTCTTT
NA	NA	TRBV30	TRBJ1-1	CAWSVDPGNTEAFF	TGTGCCTGGAGTGTAGACCCAGGGAACACTGAAGCTTTCTTT
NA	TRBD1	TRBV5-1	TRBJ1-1	CASSGQGDTEAFF	TGCGCCAGCAGCGGACAGGGCGACACTGAAGCTTTCTTT
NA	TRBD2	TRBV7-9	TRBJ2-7	CASSQGLAGGKTYEQYF	TGTGCCAGCAGCCAGGGACTAGCGGGAGGGAAGACCTACGAGCAGTACTTC
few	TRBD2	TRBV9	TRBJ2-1	CASSPRLAGDNEQFF	TGTGCCAGCAGCCCCCGACTAGCGGGAGACAATGAGCAGTTCTTC
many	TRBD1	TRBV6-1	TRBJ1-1	CASQGGPMNTEAFF	TGTGCCTCACAGGGGGGCCCGATGAACACTGAAGCTTTCTTT
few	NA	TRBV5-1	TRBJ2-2	CASSLLQNTGELFF	TGCGCCAGCAGCCTACTTCAGAACACCGGGGAGCTGTTTTTT
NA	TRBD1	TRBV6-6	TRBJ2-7	CASSIQGASYEQYF	TGTGCCAGCAGTATACAGGGGGCATCCTACGAGCAGTACTTC
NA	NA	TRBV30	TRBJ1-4	CAWSAKTAGTQNEKLFF	TGTGCCTGGAGCGCCAAAACCGCCGGGACACAAAATGAAAAACTGTTTTTT
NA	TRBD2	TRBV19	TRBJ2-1	CASSTTSGSRQFF	TGTGCCAGTAGTACCACTAGCGGGAGTCGGCAGTTCTTC
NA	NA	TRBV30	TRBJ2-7	CAWSSWGDSYEQYF	TGTGCCTGGAGTTCATGGGGAGATAGCTACGAGCAGTACTTC
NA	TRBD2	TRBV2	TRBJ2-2	CASRAGTSGRARASELFF	TGTGCCAGCAGGGCCGGGACTAGCGGGAGGGCCAGGGCGTCCGAGCTGTTTTTT
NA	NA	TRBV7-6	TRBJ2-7	CASSLAVSVASEYEQYF	TGTGCCAGCAGCTTAGCTGTGAGTGTGGCTAGTGAGTACGAGCAGTACTTC
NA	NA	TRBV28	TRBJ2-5	CASTRSPGKETQYF	TGTGCCAGCACCCGAAGCCCAGGGAAAGAGACCCAGTACTTC
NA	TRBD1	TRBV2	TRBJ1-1	CASTTTGGITEAFF	TGTGCCAGCACTACCACAGGGGGCATAACTGAAGCTTTCTTT
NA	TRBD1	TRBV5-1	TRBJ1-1	CASSSLQGLNTEAFF	TGCGCCAGCAGCTCCCTACAGGGGCTGAACACTGAAGCTTTCTTT
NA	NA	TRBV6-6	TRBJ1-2	CASSLMADGYTF	TGTGCCAGCAGCCTCATGGCGGATGGCTACACCTTC
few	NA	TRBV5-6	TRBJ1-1	CASSRDITNTEAFF	TGTGCCAGCAGCCGTGACATTACCAACACTGAAGCTTTCTTT
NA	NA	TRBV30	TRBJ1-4	CAWSVLYEKLFF	TGTGCCTGGAGTGTACTCTATGAAAAACTGTTTTTT
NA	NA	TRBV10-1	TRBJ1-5	CASSESGSNQPQHF	TGCGCCAGCAGTGAATCCGGTAGCAATCAGCCCCAGCATTTT
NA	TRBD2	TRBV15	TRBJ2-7	CATSRGTSQLREQYF	TGTGCCACCAGCAGAGGGACTAGCCAACTACGGGAGCAGTACTTC
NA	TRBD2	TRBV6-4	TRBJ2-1	CASSGSGEYNEQFF	TGTGCCAGCAGTGGTAGCGGGGAATACAATGAGCAGTTCTTC
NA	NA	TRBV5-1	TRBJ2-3	CASSLDSFTDTQYF	TGCGCCAGCAGCTTGGACAGCTTCACAGATACGCAGTATTTT
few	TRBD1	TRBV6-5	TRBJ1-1	CASRGQGRGPEAFF	TGTGCCAGCAGAGGACAGGGAAGGGGTCCGGAAGCTTTCTTT
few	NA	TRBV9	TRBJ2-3	CASSPGVTTDTQYF	TGTGCCAGCAGCCCGGGAGTTACGACAGATACGCAGTATTTT
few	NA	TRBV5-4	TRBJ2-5	CASSLSGIQETQYF	TGTGCCAGCAGCTTGTCGGGGATCCAAGAGACCCAGTACTTC
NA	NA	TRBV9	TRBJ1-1	CASSVEAGRTEAFF	TGTGCCAGCAGCGTAGAAGCGGGACGGACTGAAGCTTTCTTT
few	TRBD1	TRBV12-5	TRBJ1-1	CASGLVLQGAGAFF	TGTGCTAGTGGTTTGGTCCTACAGGGGGCGGGGGCTTTCTTT